The clone carrying this T cell receptor (beta chain) was recorded a few times. The CDR3 runs to 16 residues. V gave up 4 bases and J gave up 5 bases; unmatched junction bases: 7. CDR1 is MNHNY, CDR2 SVGAGI, per germline (reference sequence). The data derive from a study of blood T cell repertoires in COVID-19. In the study overall: From the United States, Italy and Spain came samples of acute and convalescent COVID-19. T cells, B-cell-depleted T cells, or PBMCs supplied cDNA or gDNA.

In the source study's methods: Reference gene primer amplification yielded estimated nucleated cell counts. Sequenced by immunoSEQ multiplex PCR; TCRdb stores in-frame clones only, minus some. Clonal size and the V and J genes are those of that table, whereas D and trimming came from the DNA. The sample yields about 82,000 clones, around 81% seen once. This receptor was identified in an elderly man with active or convalescent COVID-19. The sequenced sample was peripheral blood. The V call is TRBV6-6, the J call TRBJ2-3; 12 bases map to TRBD2. CDR3 region: CASSSFLAGGLDTQYF. CDR3 sequence (DNA): TGTGCCAGCAGTTCCTTTCTAGCGGGAGGGCTAGATACGCAGTATTTT.